Described below is a single T cell receptor beta chain sequence and its context. Generated by immunoSEQ multiplex PCR, the TCRdb table keeps only in-frame clones and is missing some. The table includes hundreds of thousands of clones, 70% to 90% detected once. This record comes from a study of blood T cell repertoires in COVID-19. The CDR3 has 16 residues. V lost 3 bases to trimming and J lost 4 bases, with 18 bases between them. The germline V gene encodes CDR1 SGHAT and CDR2 FQNNGV. This TCR was recovered from a man younger than 40 who had recovered from COVID-19. Sequenced sample: PBMCs or T cells enriched from blood (not recorded which). J is TRBJ2-5 and V is TRBV11-2; TRBD2 is a possible D gene (5 bases). This CDR3 reads CASSLAGGSPTETQYF. Here the CDR3 DNA reads TGTGCCAGCAGCTTGGCCGGAGGTTCGCCAACAGAGACCCAGTACTTC.